This T cell receptor beta chain was captured by sequencing in a study of T cells in Graves' hyperthyroidism and ophthalmopathy. Whole-study results and caveats: The model identified upcoming ophthalmopathy a median approximately six months ahead of onset.

Uncontrolled infections, other autoimmune diseases, pregnancy or lactation led to exclusion of patients. About this clonotype: Its antigen is undetermined.

The germline gives CDR1 SQVTM, CDR2 ANQGSEA. The CDR3 is 12 amino acids. Amplified regions were TCR beta CDR3 sequences from RNA transcripts. The HTBI primer set drove a first-round RT-PCR of the TCR CDR3. TCRdb ran MiXCR on the multiplex PCR reads and lists one entry per CDR3 protein. The sample holds over 650,000 distinct CDR3 sequences, 45% seen once. Sequenced sample: peripheral blood or thyroid tissue (not recorded which). The source is an adult man with Graves' disease, either hyperthyroidism or ophthalmopathy (not recorded which). The J gene is TRBJ2-5, the V gene TRBV29-1; a weak D match, TRBD2 (5 bases). The CDR3 nucleotides read TGCACCGGTGAGCGAGGGCAAGAGACCCAGTACTTC. It translates to CTGERGQETQYF.